Here is one T cell receptor (beta chain) with its context. Its antigen is undetermined. Using the 5' RACE reads, TCRdb records one entry per CDR3 protein without DNA. Found here are 400,000 to 550,000 distinct CDR3 sequences; the top ten clones hold 7.3%. There are 15 residues in the CDR3. The germline V gene encodes CDR1 SGHDT and CDR2 YYEEEE. The data derive from a study of T cells expressing NK-cell markers. Study-wide results and caveats: The dominant NKG2C+ clonotypes represented roughly 1.0-7.5% of CD8+ T cells in several donors.

The chain employs TRBV5-6 and TRBJ2-6. What was sequenced was blood T cells: a sorted CD56 or NKG2C T cell subset, CD4+ or CD8+ T cells, or bulk PBMC T cells (not recorded which). This TCR came from a woman aged 18 to 75 in good health. The CDR3 spells CASSLTIFGANVLTF.